This TCR beta chain was retrieved from a study of CD8+ T cells in alopecia areata. Across the study: In an open-label trial, patients got 5 to 10 mg tofacitinib twice daily.

Germline CDR1 and CDR2: MNHNY and SVGAGI (reference sequence). V dropped 5 bases and J dropped 4 bases, with 11 bases sitting between them. This CDR3 has 13 residues. Study outcomes and limitations: Sequences from scalp samples also cover resident alphabeta T cells of normal skin. For lesional scalp, especially alopecia totalis/universalis, clonality was higher than in normal scalp.

Lesional scalp punch biopsies and peripheral blood came from alopecia areata patients. Sequencing templates came from extracted RNA that was reverse transcribed into cDNA. Produced via immunoSEQ multiplex PCR; TCRdb's table is partial and in-frame only. The sample consists of under 70,000 clones, under 75% of them appearing once. This clone was counted a few times. Its specificity is unknown. The sample was CD8+ T cells sorted from blood, taken at week 0. The chain employs TRBV6-6 and TRBJ1-2; D is uncertain. This clonotype was sampled from a human donor with alopecia areata. CDR3 DNA sequence: TGTGCCAGCAGTGCGCAGAATTTCTATGGCTACACCTTC. Translating it yields CASSAQNFYGYTF.